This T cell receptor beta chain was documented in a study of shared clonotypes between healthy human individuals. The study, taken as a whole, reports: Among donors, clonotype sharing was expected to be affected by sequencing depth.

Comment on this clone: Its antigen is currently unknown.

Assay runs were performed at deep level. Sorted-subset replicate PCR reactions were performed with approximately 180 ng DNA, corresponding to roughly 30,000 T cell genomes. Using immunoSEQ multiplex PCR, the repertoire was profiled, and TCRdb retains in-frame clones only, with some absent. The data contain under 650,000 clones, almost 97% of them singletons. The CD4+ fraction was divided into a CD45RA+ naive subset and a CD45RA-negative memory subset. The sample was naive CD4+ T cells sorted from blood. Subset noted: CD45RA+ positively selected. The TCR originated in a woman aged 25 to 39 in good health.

The CDR3 protein is CASSHGDRVGGAFF. The CDR3 coding sequence is TGTGCCAGCAGCCACGGCGACAGGGTTGGTGGAGCTTTCTTT. The chain joins TRBV6-5 to TRBJ1-1; 7 nucleotides match TRBD1. This CDR3 is 14 amino acids long. Germline loops: CDR1 MNHEY, CDR2 SVGAGI. The V gene end was trimmed by 6 bases and the J gene end by 10 bases; junction bases not matched to a gene: 14.